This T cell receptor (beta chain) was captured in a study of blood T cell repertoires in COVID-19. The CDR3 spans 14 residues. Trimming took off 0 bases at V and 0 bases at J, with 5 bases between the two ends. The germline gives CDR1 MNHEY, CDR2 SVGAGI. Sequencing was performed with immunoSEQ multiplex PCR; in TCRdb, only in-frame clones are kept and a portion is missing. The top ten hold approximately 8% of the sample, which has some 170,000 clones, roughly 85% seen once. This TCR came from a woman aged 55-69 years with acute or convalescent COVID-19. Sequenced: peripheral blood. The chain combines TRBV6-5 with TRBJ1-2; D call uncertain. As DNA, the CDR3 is TGTGCCAGCAGTTACTCGACATCTAACTATGGCTACACCTTC. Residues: CASSYSTSNYGYTF.